The 26 T cell receptor beta chains in this list originate from one sample, sequenced in a study of early T cells in non-severe SARS-CoV-2 infection. TCRdb reprocessed the 5' RACE reads with MiXCR, giving one entry per CDR3 protein. The sample lists some 30,000 distinct CDR3 sequences; 5.3% were seen once. The material sequenced was whole blood. The receptors come from an adult who was a healthcare worker with PCR-confirmed SARS-CoV-2 infection or an uninfected control (not recorded which).

This clonotype was recorded many times. The chain combines TRBV6-5 with TRBJ1-5; weak D call: TRBD1 (5 bases). The CDR3 has 13 amino acids. CDR1 is MNHEY and CDR2 is SVGAGI in the germline V gene. V gave up 5 bases and J gave up 11 bases, with 16 bases separating them. In DNA form, the CDR3 reads TGTGCCAGCAGTAGGGTCACAGGCGATACCCAGCATTTT. It specifies CASSRVTGDTQHF.

This clonotype was counted many times. The rearrangement uses TRBV28 and TRBJ2-5; D is undetermined. The V end lost 3 bases, the J end lost 5 bases, and 16 bases lay between the germline ends. The CDR3 extends over 15 amino acids. Germline V gene data show CDR1 as MDHEN and CDR2 as SYDVKM. CDR3: CASSFGVGGTETQYF. The CDR3 DNA follows: TGTGCCAGCAGTTTCGGTGTAGGTGGAACGGAGACCCAGTACTTC. Looking up the rest from reference TRBV28 and TRBJ2-5 gives the full variable domain: DVKVTQSSRYLVKRTGEKVFLECVQDMDHENMFWYRQDPGLGLRLIYFSYDVKMKEKGDIPEGYSVSREKKERFSLILESASTNQTSMYLCASSFGVGGTETQYFGPGTRLLVL.

This clonotype was counted many times. The CDR3 is CSARDPERGDLEQYF. For the CDR3, the DNA is TGCAGTGCTAGAGACCCCGAGAGGGGGGATCTCGAGCAGTACTTC. The rearrangement links TRBV20-1 to TRBJ2-7, with D perhaps matching TRBD1 or TRBD2 (6 bases each). Germline V gives CDR1 DFQATT, CDR2 SNEGSKA (reference sequence). The length of the CDR3 is 15 residues. V dropped 0 bases and J dropped 6 bases, with 18 bases sitting between them.

In its sample, this clonotype was seen many times. The chain couples TRBV4-1 to TRBJ2-7; D gene uncertain. This CDR3 contains 14 residues. The ends were cut back, 9 bases at V and 0 bases at J, with 15 bases in the middle. From germline, CDR1 is MGHRA and CDR2 YSYEKL. The CDR3 is CARGNSLSSYEQYF. Written as DNA, the CDR3 is TGCGCCAGGGGAAACAGTTTGAGCTCCTACGAGCAGTACTTC.

This clonotype was seen ten or more times. Here the CDR3 DNA reads TGTGCCAGCAGCGCCGAGGGGTCGGACCGACCCACCCCTGAAGCTTTCTTT. Translated: CASSAEGSDRPTPEAFF. V gene TRBV9 combines with J gene TRBJ1-1, with D possibly TRBD1 on 5 matching bases. This CDR3 contains 17 residues. Germline V lookup: CDR1 SGDLS, CDR2 YYNGEE. V gave up 3 bases and J gave up 6 bases, with 24 bases separating them. Full variable domain (rest looked up from reference TRBV9 and TRBJ1-1): DSGVTQTPKHLITATGQRVTLRCSPRSGDLSVYWYQQSLDQGLQFLIQYYNGEERAKGNILERFSAQQFPDLHSELNLSSLELGDSALYFCASSAEGSDRPTPEAFFGQGTRLTVV.

The V gene is TRBV15, the J gene TRBJ2-7; D assignment may be TRBD1 or TRBD2 (5 bases each). This CDR3 has 12 amino acids. V lost 2 bases and J lost 5, with 7 bases in between. Germline CDR1 and CDR2: LNHNV and YYDKDF (reference sequence). CDR3 DNA sequence: TGTGCCACCAGCAGACAGGGAGACGAGCAGTACTTC. This gives the protein CATSRQGDEQYF.

The chain uses TRBV19 and TRBJ2-7, with D hard to call. CDR3 length equals 14 residues. Deletions cut 7 bases from V and 5 bases from J, with 18 bases between. Germline values: CDR1 LNHDA, CDR2 SQIVND (reference sequence). CDR3 coding DNA: TGTGCCAGTACCTGGGCCTCGACTCCCCACGAGCAGTACTTC. Amino acid sequence: CASTWASTPHEQYF.

The sample holds many counts of this clonotype. The V call is TRBV28, the J call TRBJ2-3; 9 bases agree with TRBD2. With V trimmed by 5 bases and J by 0 bases, 3 bases remained unmatched. This CDR3 is 15 amino acids long. Germline V lookup: CDR1 MDHEN, CDR2 SYDVKM. The CDR3 is CASSVAGVSTDTQYF. DNA of the CDR3: TGTGCCAGCAGTGTAGCGGGAGTCAGCACAGATACGCAGTATTTT.

Many counts were recorded for this clonotype. The gene calls are TRBV10-3 and TRBJ2-5; D is possibly TRBD2 (6 bases). Trimming took 7 bases from V and 2 from J, leaving 11 bases between them. CDR3 length: 13 residues. Germline V gene lookup returns CDR1 ENHRY and CDR2 SYGVKD. Here the CDR3 reads CAIKGGDQETQYF. CDR3 sequence (DNA): TGTGCCATCAAAGGAGGGGATCAAGAGACCCAGTACTTC.

This clonotype was detected many times. V gene TRBV5-1 combines with J gene TRBJ1-2, with 8 nucleotides matching TRBD1. The length of the CDR3 is 15 residues. The trim removed 4 bases at V and 10 bases at J, leaving 15 bases unmatched. Germline values: CDR1 SGHRS, CDR2 YFSETQ. This CDR3 is CASSRTGNPPEAYTF. The CDR3 bases are TGCGCCAGCAGCAGGACAGGGAATCCCCCCGAAGCCTACACCTTC.

In its sample, this clonotype was seen many times. The genes are TRBV7-8 and TRBJ1-1, with TRBD1 matching over 11 bases. The CDR3 totals 15 residues. Germline values: CDR1 SGHVS, CDR2 FQNEAQ. V lost 5 bases to trimming and J lost 5 bases; unmatched junction nucleotides: 7. CDR3 DNA: TGTGCCAGCAGCCCGGGACAGGGGGTTTGGACTGAAGCTTTCTTT. Its protein is CASSPGQGVWTEAFF.

This clonotype was observed at least ten times. The rearrangement uses TRBV21-1 and TRBJ2-2. TRBV21-1 is given as a pseudogene. This CDR3 spans 10 amino acids. CDR3 in amino acids: CARDTGELFF. The DNA of the CDR3 is TGTGCCAGGGACACCGGGGAGCTGTTTTTT.

This clonotype has ten or more counts. The chain couples TRBV27 to TRBJ1-1; TRBD1 might be the D (6 bases). This CDR3 region has 14 residues. Germline lookup yields CDR1 MNHEY and CDR2 SMNVEV (reference sequence). Between the trimmed V and J ends, which lost 5 bases and 1 base, there was a span of 11 bases. The CDR3 protein is CASSAQQGNTEAFF. Here the CDR3 DNA reads TGTGCCAGCAGTGCTCAACAGGGGAACACTGAAGCTTTCTTT.

This clonotype was observed many times. This chain links TRBV5-5 with TRBJ1-4, with D hard to call. In germline, CDR1 is SGHKS, CDR2 YYEKEE (reference sequence). Deletions cut 5 bases from V and 4 bases from J, with 15 bases between. The CDR3 covers 15 residues. This chain's CDR3 is CASSGAVGDNEKLFF. In nucleotides, the CDR3 is TGTGCCAGCAGTGGTGCAGTGGGCGATAATGAAAAACTGTTTTTT.

This clonotype was seen ten or more times. The genes are TRBV12-3 or TRBV12-4 and TRBJ2-5; D call uncertain. Trimming took off 2 bases at V and 6 bases at J, with 13 bases between the two ends. CDR3 length: 14 residues. The DNA for the CDR3 is TGTGCCAGCAGTTTAAAAGGATCCCAGCAGACCCAGTACTTC. This encodes CASSLKGSQQTQYF.

Many counts were recorded for this clonotype. The J gene is TRBJ2-1, the V gene TRBV6-4; 7 positions match TRBD1. The CDR3 totals 14 residues. V shed 7 bases and J 6 bases; nucleotides not matched to a gene: 9. Germline loops: CDR1 MRHNA, CDR2 SNTAGT. CDR3 residues: CASTLTTGRNEQFF. CDR3 in DNA: TGTGCCAGCACACTAACGACAGGGCGCAATGAGCAGTTCTTC.

This clonotype was detected many times. The V and J genes are TRBV6-1 and TRBJ1-2; D is perhaps TRBD1 (5 bases). Germline lookup yields CDR1 MNHNS and CDR2 SASEGT. The CDR3 spans 14 residues. Trimming shortened V by 3 bases and J by 6 bases, and 14 bases separated the two germline ends. CDR3 protein: CASSEVQAIDGYTF. In DNA, the CDR3 is TGTGCCAGCAGTGAGGTACAGGCGATAGATGGCTACACCTTC.

This clonotype was recorded at least ten times. The chain uses TRBV12-3 or TRBV12-4 and TRBJ2-7; D is undetermined. V was trimmed by 6 bases and J by 5 bases, leaving 14 bases between them. The length of the CDR3 is 13 residues. CDR3 DNA: TGTGCCAGCAGAATGTGGGGTCGCCACGAGCAGTACTTC. Residues: CASRMWGRHEQYF.

This clonotype was found many times. The chain is built from TRBV10-3 and TRBJ1-6; possibly TRBD1 for D (5 bases). The germline V gene has CDR1 ENHRY and CDR2 SYGVKD. This CDR3 region has 14 residues. Deletions cut 6 bases from V and 7 bases from J, with 13 bases between. This CDR3 reads CAISLGTENSPLHF. In DNA form, the CDR3 reads TGTGCCATCAGCCTTGGGACCGAAAATTCACCCCTCCACTTT.

This clonotype has at least ten counts. The chain uses TRBV20-1 and TRBJ2-1; 14 nucleotides align to TRBD2. V trimming: 0 bases; J trimming: 2 bases; junction bases outside the gene matches: 3. The germline CDR1 and CDR2 sequences are DFQATT and SNEGSKA (reference sequence). This CDR3 contains 17 residues. The CDR3 is CSARDETSGRAYNEQFF. The CDR3 coding sequence is TGCAGTGCTAGAGACGAGACTAGCGGGAGGGCCTACAATGAGCAGTTCTTC.

This clonotype was recorded many times. The gene calls are TRBV9 and TRBJ2-7; 8 bases agree with TRBD1. From germline, CDR1 is SGDLS and CDR2 YYNGEE. This CDR3 has 15 residues. V lost 3 bases and J lost 3; bases outside the gene matches: 8. This CDR3 is CASSAGQGTLYEQYF. The CDR3 DNA reads TGTGCCAGCAGCGCAGGACAGGGTACCCTCTACGAGCAGTACTTC.

This clonotype was found a few times. This chain connects TRBV19 to TRBJ1-2; 7 bases agree with TRBD1. The germline V gene has CDR1 LNHDA and CDR2 SQIVND (reference sequence). This CDR3 contains 18 residues. The trim removed 7 bases at V and 0 bases at J, leaving 17 bases unmatched. CDR3 DNA: TGTGCCAGTACTCTCCTCCGGGACAGCGGGATCTCTAACTATGGCTACACCTTC. Its protein is CASTLLRDSGISNYGYTF. Full variable domain (missing parts from reference TRBV19 and TRBJ1-2): DGGITQSPKYLFRKEGQNVTLSCEQNLNHDAMYWYRQDPGQGLRLIYYSQIVNDFQKGDIAEGYSVSREKKESFPLTVTSAQKNPTAFYLCASTLLRDSGISNYGYTFGSGTRLTVV.

This clonotype was seen repeatedly, ten times or more. V usage is TRBV20-1 and J usage is TRBJ1-2; 8 bases map to TRBD1. From germline, CDR1 is DFQATT and CDR2 SNEGSKA (reference sequence). CDR3 length: 14 residues. J gave up 4 bases and V 3 bases, and 7 bases lay outside the gene matches. The CDR3 sequence is CSARVQGGAYGYTF. Here the CDR3 DNA reads TGCAGTGCTAGGGTACAGGGGGGGGCCTATGGCTACACCTTC.

This clonotype was recorded at least ten times. The chain is built from TRBV18 and TRBJ2-5, with 7 bases matching TRBD1. V was clipped by 6 bases and J by 6 bases; unmatched bases: 4. Germline CDR1 is KGHSH and CDR2 is LQKENI. This CDR3 region has 12 residues. The CDR3 here is CASSTDRQTQYF. The CDR3 coding sequence is TGTGCCAGCTCGACGGACAGGCAGACCCAGTACTTC.

Many counts were recorded for this clonotype. The chain combines TRBV18 with TRBJ2-7, with unresolved D. The CDR3 length is 16 residues. The V gene lost 8 bases and the J gene lost 2 bases, with 22 bases spanning the gap. Germline V CDR1 and CDR2: KGHSH, LQKENI. CDR3: CASPHVWAATTYEQYF. DNA of the CDR3: TGTGCCAGCCCACACGTCTGGGCGGCTACAACCTACGAGCAGTACTTC.

This clonotype was counted many times. The chain recombines TRBV28 with TRBJ2-7; 7 positions match TRBD2. There are 15 residues in the CDR3. Trimming removed 4 bases from V and 2 bases from J; junction bases left unmatched: 8. Germline V gives CDR1 MDHEN, CDR2 SYDVKM. The chain's CDR3 is CASSSVGGPTYEQYF. The CDR3 DNA follows: TGTGCCAGCAGTTCTGTGGGAGGGCCTACCTACGAGCAGTACTTC.